The 2 T cell receptor beta chains reported below all come from one sample, sequenced in a study of blood T cells in healthy people across ages. The authors ran a second PCR of about 7 to 12 cycles using a sample-barcoded 5' primer and a J-beta primer mix. TCRdb re-called the 5' RACE reads with MiXCR, one entry per CDR3 protein. The data show hundreds of thousands of distinct CDR3 sequences, under 30% seen once. The sequenced material came from blood. The source is a woman aged 80 or over in good health.

The rearrangement uses TRBV6-6 and TRBJ1-2; D gene unclear. V was clipped by 2 bases and J by 4 bases, with 20 bases between them. The CDR3 has 17 residues. Germline lookup yields CDR1 MNHNY and CDR2 SVGAGI (reference sequence). Here the CDR3 reads CASSYDSRIGRPYGYTF. CDR3 nucleotide sequence: TGTGCCAGCAGTTACGACTCTCGTATTGGCAGACCCTATGGCTACACCTTC.

This clonotype came up many times. The rearrangement uses TRBV25-1 and TRBJ2-2; TRBD1 might be the D (6 bases). The CDR3 contains 14 residues. Germline CDR1 and CDR2: MGHDK and SYGVNS. V lost 4 bases to trimming and J lost 4 bases, with 10 bases between them. For the CDR3, the DNA is TGTGCCAGCAGTGTACAGGGTTTCACCGGGGAGCTGTTTTTT. Residues: CASSVQGFTGELFF. Full variable domain (outside the CDR3, taken from reference TRBV25-1 and TRBJ2-2): EADIYQTPRYLVIGTGKKITLECSQTMGHDKMYWYQQDPGMELHLIHYSYGVNSTEKGDLSSESTVSRIRTEHFPLTLESARPSHTSQYLCASSVQGFTGELFFGEGSRLTVL.